This TCR beta chain was recorded in a study of T cell responses to AZD1222 COVID-19 vaccine. The germline V gene has CDR1 KGHSH and CDR2 LQKENI. V lost 5 bases and J lost 8, with 15 bases in between. This CDR3 contains 13 residues. Study results and limitations: Among those given AZD1222, only 6 or 7 were seropositive at baseline. The peak T cell response came first, and repertoires were sampled only after it.

TCRdb keeps only in-frame clones here, not all; method: immunoSEQ multiplex PCR. The table shows roughly 62,000 clones, with roughly 70% occurring only once. In regard to this clone: Its antigen is as yet unknown.

The rearrangement joins TRBV18 to TRBJ1-2; the D gene is possibly TRBD1 (5 bases). The material sequenced was peripheral blood, taken on day 0 of AZD1222 vaccination. This TCR came from an adult in good health. This chain's CDR3 is CASSTTREWGYTF. In nucleotides, the CDR3 is TGTGCCAGCTCAACCACCAGGGAATGGGGCTACACCTTC.